Here is one T cell receptor (beta chain) with its context. Its antigen is unidentified. These data are taken from a study of T cell clones after liver transplantation. In the study overall: A pre-transplant mixed lymphocyte reaction with TCRbeta sequencing defined graft-donor-reactive clones followed in post-transplant blood. Pre-transplant mixed lymphocyte reactions yielded third-party-reactive TCRbeta sequences as comparators for graft-donor-reactive sequences. Regarding the study as a whole: Graft donor-reactive T cells possibly entered the graft instead of undergoing deletion. Low donor cell numbers restricted donor-reactive repertoire measurement in a couple of subjects.

The protocol was immunoSEQ multiplex PCR, while the TCRdb copy is restricted to in-frame clones and leaves out a portion. This sample yields 75,000 to 95,000 clones, of which about 85% are seen a single time; less than 2.5% belongs to the top ten. V lost 6 bases, J lost 4 bases, and 16 bases lay in between. Germline values: CDR1 MNHNY, CDR2 SVGAGI (reference sequence). This CDR3 has 14 residues. This clonotype was obtained from a human patient who received a liver transplant. The T cells may partly be graft donor cells. J is TRBJ2-7 and V is TRBV6-6; tentatively, D is TRBD1 (6 bases). The sample was CD4+ T cells from blood, taken 48 months after liver transplant. This CDR3 is CASRSSQGGYEQYF. CDR3 nucleotide sequence: TGTGCCAGCAGATCCTCACAGGGTGGTTACGAGCAGTACTTC.